Below, 32 T cell receptor beta chains from the same sample are listed, as sequenced in a study of metastatic and nonmetastatic thyroid tumors. Nobody among the patients had been given any treatment before thyroid surgery. TCRdb re-processed the PCR reads through MiXCR. This sample has around 30,000 clones, with roughly a quarter found just once. The source material was blood. The receptors here all came from a female donor with papillary thyroid cancer or a benign thyroid nodule (not recorded which). Some clones in this sample may be carry-over from other donors' samples.

This clone has just a few counts. Its ends do not fully match the called genes, so a read error is possible. This rearrangement joins TRBV27 to TRBJ2-7, with D tentatively TRBD2 (7 bases). The CDR3 spans 15 residues. Germline V gives CDR1 MNHEY, CDR2 SMNVEV (reference sequence). Here the CDR3 reads CASSLTWGGRNEHHF. CDR3 DNA: TGTGCCAGCAGTTTAACTTGGGGGGGGCGGAACGAGCATCACTTC.

In this sample, this clone turned up many times. The chain combines TRBV2 with TRBJ2-5; D not resolved. CDR3 length equals 17 residues. Germline V CDR1 and CDR2: SNHLY, FYNNEI. Trimming pared 3 bases from V and 5 bases from J, leaving 22 bases between. The CDR3 bases are TGTGCCAGCAGTGAGCTTGGCCCTCTAGATACCTGGGAGACCCAGTACTTC. Translating it yields CASSELGPLDTWETQYF.

This clone was recorded at least ten times. One base away lies a much larger clone, so this may be a sequencing read error. The CDR3 bases are TGTGCCAGCAGTTACCTAGGCCACGAGGGAAACACCATATACTTT. Amino acid sequence: CASSYLGHEGNTIYF. The chain carries TRBV6-6 and TRBJ1-3; D gene ambiguous. This CDR3 comprises 15 residues. The V gene's germline CDR1 is MNHNY and CDR2 SVGAGI (reference sequence).

With respect to this clone: The junction shows a germline mismatch at one end, possibly a read error. The chain employs TRBV6-5 and TRBJ2-3; D gene unclear. The CDR3 spans 12 residues. Germline CDR1 reads MNHEY; CDR2 reads SVGAGI. CDR3 bases: TGTGCCAGCAGTCAACTCGGAGATACGAAGTATTTT. Its protein is CASSQLGDTKYF.

The chain carries TRBV5-1 and TRBJ2-1, with 10 bases identical to TRBD2. With 2 bases clipped from V and 9 bases from J, the junction kept 11 bases outside the gene matches. The CDR3 runs to 16 residues. CDR1 is SGHRS and CDR2 is YFSETQ in the germline V gene. This chain's CDR3 is CASSFFSSGSGTEQFF. In DNA form, the CDR3 reads TGCGCCAGCAGCTTTTTCTCTAGCGGGAGTGGTACTGAGCAGTTCTTC.

This clone came up a few times. A much larger clone sits a single nucleotide away, making a read error possible. V and J are TRBV18 and TRBJ1-1; TRBD1 is a possible D gene (5 bases). The germline CDR1 and CDR2 sequences are KGHSH and LQKENI. Deletions cut 5 bases from V and 1 base from J, with 11 bases between. The CDR3 is 14 amino acids. The chain's CDR3 is CASSGAPSNTEAFF. In DNA, the CDR3 is TGTGCCAGCTCAGGGGCACCCTCGAACACTGAAGCTTTCTTT. Full variable domain (missing parts from reference TRBV18 and TRBJ1-1): NAGVMQNPRHLVRRRGQEARLRCSPMKGHSHVYWYRQLPEEGLKFMVYLQKENIIDESGMPKERFSAEFPKEGPSILRIQQVVRGDSAAYFCASSGAPSNTEAFFGQGTRLTVV.

The V call is TRBV28, the J call TRBJ2-1; maybe TRBD1 (6 bases). This CDR3 contains 13 residues. Germline CDR1 and CDR2: MDHEN and SYDVKM. V was cut by 6 bases and J by 13 bases, with 19 bases left in between. Written as DNA, the CDR3 is TGTGCCAGCAGCTACCCAGGGGTCGCTTATCAGTTCTTC. It encodes CASSYPGVAYQFF.

Many counts were recorded for this clone. The chain has TRBV30 and TRBJ2-1; D not resolved. Trimming left V 8 bases short and J 9 bases short, with 14 bases between. CDR3 length equals 11 residues. Germline lookup yields CDR1 GTSNPN and CDR2 SVGIG (reference sequence). In DNA form, the CDR3 reads TGTGCCCTCGGGCTACTCAGTGAGCAGTTCTTC. It yields the protein CALGLLSEQFF.

This clone is medium-sized in the sample. This chain joins TRBV4-1 and TRBJ2-7; D may be TRBD2 (5 bases). The ends were cut back, 3 bases at V and 2 bases at J, with 14 bases in the middle. The CDR3 spans 15 residues. Germline loops: CDR1 MGHRA, CDR2 YSYEKL. The CDR3 loop is CASSHPPEGTYEQYF. As DNA, the CDR3 is TGCGCCAGCAGCCACCCTCCCGAGGGAACCTACGAGCAGTACTTC.

This clone turned up a few times. The chain joins TRBV27 to TRBJ2-7, with 7 bases matching TRBD1. V was clipped by 2 bases and J by 4 bases; unmatched bases: 8. Per the germline V gene, CDR1 is MNHEY and CDR2 is SMNVEV (reference sequence). This CDR3 is built from 15 residues. In nucleotides, the CDR3 is TGTGCCAGCAGTTTAACGACAGGGACGGTTTACGAGCAGTACTTC. Translated: CASSLTTGTVYEQYF.

This clone showed up many times. The chain uses TRBV12-3 or TRBV12-4 and TRBJ2-5; 14 nucleotides align to TRBD2. CDR3 length equals 18 residues. With 2 bases clipped from V and 4 bases from J, the junction kept 9 bases outside the gene matches. The CDR3 sequence is CASSLPPGLAGVAETQYF. DNA for the CDR3: TGTGCCAGCAGTTTACCCCCGGGACTAGCGGGAGTAGCAGAGACCCAGTACTTC.

In this sample, this clone turned up a few times. The J gene is TRBJ2-2, the V gene TRBV12-3 or TRBV12-4, with a weak D call TRBD2 (6 bases). The ends were cut back, 1 base at V and 12 bases at J, with 21 bases in the middle. The CDR3 has 16 amino acids. The CDR3 loop is CASSLGAGPYTVKLFF. The CDR3 DNA reads TGTGCCAGCAGTTTAGGCGCGGGACCTTACACCGTGAAGCTGTTTTTT.

The chain links TRBV11-1 to TRBJ2-1, with 8 positions matching TRBD1. Germline V gene sequence: CDR1 SGHAT, CDR2 FQDESV (reference sequence). The V segment lost 2 bases and the J segment 4 bases; nucleotides outside the gene matches: 7. The length of the CDR3 is 16 residues. The CDR3 DNA is TGTGCCAGCAGCTTAACCGCGGGACAGGAATACAATGAGCAGTTCTTC. Residues: CASSLTAGQEYNEQFF.

A word on this clone: The junction shows a germline mismatch at one end, possibly a read error. The chain combines TRBV5-1 with TRBJ2-1; TRBD2 matches 9 bases. This CDR3 has 14 amino acids. CDR1 is SGHRS and CDR2 is YFSETQ in the germline V gene. Here the CDR3 DNA reads TGCGCCAGCAGCAGACGGACTAGCGACAATGAGCAGTTGTTC. Protein product: CASSRRTSDNEQLF.

There are many counts of this clone. The rearrangement uses TRBV29-1 and TRBJ2-5, with D perhaps TRBD1 (7 bases). Germline V gives CDR1 SQVTM, CDR2 ANQGSEA. This CDR3 is 13 amino acids long. V was pared by 4 bases and J by 4 bases, with 13 bases between. The CDR3 DNA reads as TGCAGCGTTGTGGGGCAGGGGGGAGAGACCCAGTACTTC. As protein: CSVVGQGGETQYF.

This clone was detected many times. This chain links TRBV27 with TRBJ2-2; possible D gene TRBD1, 6 bases. Germline lookup yields CDR1 MNHEY and CDR2 SMNVEV (reference sequence). The CDR3 is 16 amino acids. V dropped 5 bases and J dropped 2 bases, with 15 bases sitting between them. CDR3 nucleotide sequence: TGTGCCAGCAGTGATATAGGGGGATTCAACACCGGGGAGCTGTTTTTT. It encodes CASSDIGGFNTGELFF.

This clone was seen only a few times. V is TRBV2 and J is TRBJ2-1; D may match TRBD1 or TRBD2 (6 bases each). Trimming removed 4 bases at V and 7 bases at J, with 32 bases between. This CDR3 spans 20 amino acids. The germline CDR1 and CDR2 sequences are SNHLY and FYNNEI. The CDR3: CASSGDRHELIAAMRNEQFF. The CDR3 bases are TGTGCCAGCAGTGGCGACAGGCACGAACTCATAGCGGCCATGCGGAATGAGCAGTTCTTC. The complete variable domain, with remaining parts taken from reference TRBV2 and TRBJ2-1, reads EPEVTQTPSHQVTQMGQEVILRCVPISNHLYFYWYRQILGQKVEFLVSFYNNEISEKSEIFDDQFSVERPDGSNFTLKIRSTKLEDSAMYFCASSGDRHELIAAMRNEQFFGPGTRLTVL.

This clone was detected many times. Being one base from a much bigger clone, this may be a read error. The sample contains more than one DNA sequence encoding this CDR3. This sequence joins TRBV5-1 and TRBJ2-5; 9 bases are a match to TRBD2. The CDR3 sequence is 15 residues long. Germline-derived CDR1 and CDR2 are SGHRS and YFSETQ. The CDR3 DNA reads TGCGCCAGCAGCTTTTTAGCGGGAGTACAAGAGACCCAGTACTTT. Translated: CASSFLAGVQETQYF.

With respect to this clone: At one of its ends the junction is not consistent with the germline gene, which may arise from a read error. Other DNA sequences in the same sample also yield this CDR3. The chain couples TRBV20-1 to TRBJ2-3; tentatively, D is TRBD1 (6 bases). CDR3 length: 15 amino acids. The germline gives CDR1 DFQATT, CDR2 SNEGSKA (reference sequence). The CDR3 sequence is CSARGRGPSTDTQYF. The CDR3 region has the DNA TGCAGTGCTAGGGGCAGGGGACCCAGCACAGATACTCAGTATTTT.

Ten or more counts support this clone. The V call is TRBV7-2, the J call TRBJ2-3; D unclear. Trimming took 2 bases from V and 5 from J, leaving 11 bases between them. The CDR3 is 14 amino acids. Germline V CDR1 and CDR2: SGHTA, FQGNSA. The CDR3 here is CASSLKNTGDTQYF. In nucleotides, the CDR3 is TGTGCCAGCAGCTTAAAGAACACGGGAGATACGCAGTATTTT.

This clone has ten or more counts. V is TRBV7-9 and J is TRBJ2-3; D remains ambiguous. This CDR3 is 14 amino acids long. V shed 1 base and J shed 9 bases, with 14 bases lying between them. In germline, CDR1 is SEHNR, CDR2 FQNEAQ (reference sequence). In DNA form, the CDR3 reads TGTGCCAGCAGCTTAGAAGGGATATATGGGACGCAGTATTTT. Its protein is CASSLEGIYGTQYF.

The chain recombines TRBV20-1 with TRBJ1-2; D might be TRBD1 (6 bases). V was trimmed by 6 bases and J by 4 bases, leaving 15 bases between them. The CDR3 length is 13 residues. Germline CDR1 DFQATT, CDR2 SNEGSKA (reference sequence). The CDR3 DNA is TGCAGTGCCTCCTACAGGGTTAGCTATGGCTACACCTTC. The encoded protein is CSASYRVSYGYTF.

This clone was seen many times. This sequence joins TRBV19 and TRBJ1-2, with D unresolved. V dropped 3 bases and J dropped 5 bases, with 10 bases sitting between them. The germline V gene encodes CDR1 LNHDA and CDR2 SQIVND (reference sequence). CDR3 length equals 13 residues. The CDR3 DNA sequence: TGTGCCAGTAGTATGTCTGGAGCTTATGGCTACACCTTC. Translation gives CASSMSGAYGYTF.

In this sample, this clone turned up a few times. The chain has TRBV27 and TRBJ2-1; 12 nucleotides agree with TRBD2. Germline CDR1 reads MNHEY; CDR2 reads SMNVEV (reference sequence). CDR3 length: 16 residues. Trimming took 10 bases from V and 7 from J; bases not matched to a gene: 14. The CDR3 here is CAIRRLAGDFWNEQFF. The CDR3 region has the DNA TGTGCCATCCGAAGACTAGCGGGAGATTTTTGGAATGAGCAGTTCTTC.

This clone was found once. The chain is built from TRBV11-3 and TRBJ1-1, with D hard to call. This CDR3 is built from 14 residues. In germline, CDR1 is SGHNT, CDR2 YENEEA. With 1 base removed from V and 12 bases from J, the gap between germline ends came to 18 bases. CDR3 residues: CASSLGLNTSRSFF. DNA of the CDR3: TGTGCCAGCAGCTTAGGACTGAACACCAGCAGGTCTTTCTTT.

Remarks on this clone: Other nucleotide sequences from this sample produce the same CDR3. This chain connects TRBV6-4 to TRBJ2-3, with a weak D call TRBD2 (5 bases). Germline loops: CDR1 MRHNA, CDR2 SNTAGT. The CDR3 contains 21 residues. Trimming pared 6 bases from V and 1 base from J, leaving 32 bases between. DNA for the CDR3: TGTGCCAGCAGAATCTTCCAGGTCCCAGTTGTGGGAGAGATAGGCACAGATACGCAGTATTTT. This encodes CASRIFQVPVVGEIGTDTQYF.

This clone has a count of ten or more. In DNA form, the CDR3 reads TGTGCCAGCTCACCGGGCCAGGAGTCACCCCTCCACTTT. Translation: CASSPGQESPLHF. The J gene is TRBJ1-6, the V gene TRBV18, with no clear D. CDR1 is KGHSH, CDR2 LQKENI, per germline. V lost 3 bases to trimming and J lost 10 bases, with 10 bases between them. This CDR3 is 13 amino acids long. Based on the CDR3 plus reference TRBV18 and TRBJ1-6, the full variable domain is NAGVMQNPRHLVRRRGQEARLRCSPMKGHSHVYWYRQLPEEGLKFMVYLQKENIIDESGMPKERFSAEFPKEGPSILRIQQVVRGDSAAYFCASSPGQESPLHFGNGTRLTVT.

In its sample, this clone ranks as medium-sized. This chain joins TRBV20-1 and TRBJ2-7, with a weak D call TRBD1 (7 bases). V was clipped by 5 bases and J by 2 bases, with 19 bases between them. Germline V CDR1 and CDR2: DFQATT, SNEGSKA (reference sequence). This CDR3 has 15 residues. Here the CDR3 DNA reads TGCAGTGCTGCATTCCAGGGGGGAACCGCCTACGAGCAGTACTTC. This sequence encodes CSAAFQGGTAYEQYF.

In its sample, this clone was seen many times. The CDR3: CASSSSRSRLGHNEQFF. CDR3 DNA sequence: TGTGCCAGCAGCTCGAGTAGGTCTAGACTAGGACACAATGAGCAGTTCTTC. The chain carries TRBV14 and TRBJ2-1, with a possible D match to TRBD2 (6 bases). From germline, CDR1 is SGHDN and CDR2 FVKESK. CDR3 length: 17 residues. Deletions cut 5 bases from V and 5 bases from J, with 22 bases between.

Ten or more counts support this clone. The chain combines TRBV5-1 with TRBJ2-1; tentative D call: TRBD2 (6 bases). CDR1 and CDR2 (germline): SGHRS, YFSETQ. This CDR3 contains 14 residues. The V gene lost 4 bases and the J gene lost 8 bases, with 16 bases spanning the gap. CDR3 in DNA: TGCGCCAGCAGCCCTCCACGGGGGTTCGATGAGCAGTTCTTC. It codes for CASSPPRGFDEQFF.

This clone appeared many times. This chain uses TRBV5-6 with TRBJ2-1, with D perhaps TRBD1 (5 bases). The V end lost 4 bases, the J end lost 10 bases, and 9 bases lay between the germline ends. CDR1 and CDR2 from the germline V gene are SGHDT and YYEEEE. CDR3 size: 11 residues. The CDR3 sequence is CASSLAGEQFF. The CDR3 bases are TGTGCCAGCAGCCTGGCAGGGGAGCAGTTCTTC.

Remarks on this clone: This may arise from a read error, as a much more abundant clone is one base away. V gene TRBV29-1 combines with J gene TRBJ2-4, with D maybe TRBD1 (6 bases). The CDR3 loop spans 14 amino acids. The germline V gene has CDR1 SQVTM and CDR2 ANQGSEA. Trimming removed 6 bases from V and 2 bases from J, with 14 bases in between. CDR3 residues: CSVTGCASKNIQYF. The CDR3 DNA is TGCAGCGTCACAGGGTGCGCTTCCAAAAACATTCAGTACTTC.